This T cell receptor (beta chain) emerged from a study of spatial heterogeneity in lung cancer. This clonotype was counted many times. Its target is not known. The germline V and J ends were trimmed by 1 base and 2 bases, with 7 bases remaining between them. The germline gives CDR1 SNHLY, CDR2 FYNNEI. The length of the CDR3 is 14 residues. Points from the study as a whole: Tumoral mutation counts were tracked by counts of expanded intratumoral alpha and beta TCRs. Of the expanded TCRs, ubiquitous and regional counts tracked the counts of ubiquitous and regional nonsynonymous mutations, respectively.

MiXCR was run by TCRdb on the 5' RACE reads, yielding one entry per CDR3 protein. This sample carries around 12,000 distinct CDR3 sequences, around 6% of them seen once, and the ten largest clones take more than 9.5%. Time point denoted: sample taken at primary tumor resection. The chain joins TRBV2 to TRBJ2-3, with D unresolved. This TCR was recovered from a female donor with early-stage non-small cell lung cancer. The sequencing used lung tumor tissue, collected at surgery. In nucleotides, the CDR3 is TGTGCCAGCAGTGAAGGGGCCATCACAGATACGCAGTATTTT. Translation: CASSEGAITDTQYF.